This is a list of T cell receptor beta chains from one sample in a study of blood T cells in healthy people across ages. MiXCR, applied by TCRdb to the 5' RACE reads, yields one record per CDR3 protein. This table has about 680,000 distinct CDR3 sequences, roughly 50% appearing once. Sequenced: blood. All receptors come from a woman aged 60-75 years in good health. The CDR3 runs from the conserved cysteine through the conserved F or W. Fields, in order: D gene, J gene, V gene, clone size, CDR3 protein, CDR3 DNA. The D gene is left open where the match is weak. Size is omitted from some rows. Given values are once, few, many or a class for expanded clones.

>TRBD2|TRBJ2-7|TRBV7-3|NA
CASSLTPGLAGGAYEQYF
TGTGCCAGCAGCTTAACCCCGGGACTAGCGGGAGGGGCCTACGAGCAGTACTTC
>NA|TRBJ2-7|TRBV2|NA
CASSGRAVYNEQYF
TGTGCCAGCAGTGGACGAGCGGTTTACAATGAGCAGTACTTC
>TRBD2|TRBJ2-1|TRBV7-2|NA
CASSGTSAYNEQFF
TGTGCCAGCAGCGGGACTAGCGCCTACAATGAGCAGTTCTTC
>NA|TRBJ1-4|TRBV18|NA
CASSPSGLNEKLFF
TGTGCCAGCTCACCCAGTGGGTTGAATGAAAAACTGTTTTTT
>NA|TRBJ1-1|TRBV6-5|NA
CASTEAGGSLEAFF
TGTGCCAGCACCGAGGCTGGAGGGAGCCTTGAAGCTTTCTTT
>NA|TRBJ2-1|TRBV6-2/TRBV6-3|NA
CASRLGPKSTPQFF
TGTGCCAGCAGACTCGGGCCGAAAAGTACCCCGCAGTTCTTC
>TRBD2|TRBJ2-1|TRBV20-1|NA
CSARGLAGLGSEQFF
TGCAGTGCTAGGGGACTAGCGGGATTGGGAAGTGAGCAGTTCTTC
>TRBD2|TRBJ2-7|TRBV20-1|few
CSARAGGRASYEQYF
TGCAGTGCTAGAGCCGGCGGGAGGGCCTCCTACGAGCAGTACTTC
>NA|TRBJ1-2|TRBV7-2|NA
CASSYAYRDRSYGYTF
TGTGCCAGCAGCTACGCCTACAGGGATAGGAGCTATGGCTACACCTTC
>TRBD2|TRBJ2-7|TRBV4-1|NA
CASSQSTSGSSYEQYF
TGCGCCAGCAGCCAATCCACTAGCGGGAGCTCCTACGAGCAGTACTTC
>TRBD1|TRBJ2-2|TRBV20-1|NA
CSARDGQGVTGELFF
TGCAGTGCTAGAGATGGGCAGGGGGTCACCGGGGAGCTGTTTTTT
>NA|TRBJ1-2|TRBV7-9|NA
CASSTDSIYGYTF
TGTGCCAGCAGCACAGACAGTATTTATGGCTACACCTTC
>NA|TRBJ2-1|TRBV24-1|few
CATSRERSYNEQFF
TGTGCCACCAGCAGGGAGAGGTCCTACAATGAGCAGTTCTTC
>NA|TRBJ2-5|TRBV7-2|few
CASSRGPFKETQYF
TGTGCCAGCAGCCGGGGACCGTTTAAAGAGACCCAGTACTTC
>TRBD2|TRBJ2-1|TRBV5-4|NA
CASSLPGLAGADEQFF
TGTGCCAGCAGCCTGCCTGGACTAGCGGGAGCGGATGAGCAGTTCTTC
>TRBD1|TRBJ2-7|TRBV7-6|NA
CASSLEDRDNEQYF
TGTGCCAGCAGCTTAGAGGACAGGGACAATGAGCAGTACTTC
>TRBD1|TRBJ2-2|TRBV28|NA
CASSAGQGVEGELFF
TGTGCCAGCAGCGCGGGACAGGGGGTAGAGGGGGAGCTGTTTTTT
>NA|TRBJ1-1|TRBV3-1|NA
CASSQARLFTGGTEAFF
TGTGCCAGCAGCCAAGCAAGGTTATTTACCGGGGGCACTGAAGCTTTCTTT
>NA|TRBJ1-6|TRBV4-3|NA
CASSQDGGFRGSSYNSPLHF
TGCGCCAGCAGCCAAGACGGCGGATTCCGGGGATCCTCCTATAATTCACCCCTCCACTTT
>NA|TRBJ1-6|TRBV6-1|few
CASSEGRESPLHF
TGTGCCAGCTCGGAAGGCAGGGAATCACCCCTCCACTTT
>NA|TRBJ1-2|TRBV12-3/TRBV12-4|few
CASSPMEGMGYGYTF
TGTGCCAGCAGTCCCATGGAAGGGATGGGCTATGGCTACACCTTC
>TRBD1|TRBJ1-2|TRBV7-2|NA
CASSARDRGYGYTF
TGTGCCAGCAGCGCTCGCGACAGGGGCTATGGCTACACCTTC
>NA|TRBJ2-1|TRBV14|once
CASSRDWTYNEQFF
TGTGCCAGCAGCCGGGACTGGACCTACAATGAGCAGTTCTTC
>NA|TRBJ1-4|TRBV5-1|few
CASSPRWGVTNEKLFF
TGCGCCAGCAGCCCCCGTTGGGGGGTGACTAATGAAAAACTGTTTTTT
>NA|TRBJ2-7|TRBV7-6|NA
CASSLASAGDEQYF
TGTGCCAGCAGCTTAGCGTCTGCAGGGGACGAGCAGTACTTC
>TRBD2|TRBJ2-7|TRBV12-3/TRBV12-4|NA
CASRTGTSYEQYF
TGTGCCAGCAGAACCGGGACTAGCTACGAGCAGTACTTC
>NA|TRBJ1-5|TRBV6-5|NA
CASSYSIRQAEFNQPQHF
TGTGCCAGCAGTTACTCGATAAGACAGGCCGAATTCAATCAGCCCCAGCATTTT
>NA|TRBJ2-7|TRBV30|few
CAWSVSTYEQYF
TGTGCCTGGAGTGTAAGCACCTACGAGCAGTACTTC
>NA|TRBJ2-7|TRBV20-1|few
CSGFGAGGFGYEQYF
TGCAGTGGGTTTGGGGCCGGGGGTTTCGGCTACGAGCAGTACTTC
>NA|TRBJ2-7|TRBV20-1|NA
CSAPQAPGLGYEQYF
TGCAGTGCTCCCCAGGCCCCGGGACTTGGCTACGAGCAGTACTTC
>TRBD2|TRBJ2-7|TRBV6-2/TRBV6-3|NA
CASNPPAGLAGEYEQYF
TGTGCCAGCAACCCCCCGGCTGGACTAGCGGGAGAATACGAGCAGTACTTC
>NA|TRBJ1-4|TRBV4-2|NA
CASSLGGVDEKLFF
TGTGCCAGCAGCCTGGGAGGGGTAGATGAAAAACTGTTTTTT
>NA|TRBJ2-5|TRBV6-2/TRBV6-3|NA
CASSSYKTPGAQYF
TGTGCCAGCAGTTCGTACAAGACCCCAGGGGCCCAGTACTTC
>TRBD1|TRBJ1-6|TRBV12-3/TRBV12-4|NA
CASSDRGLGSPLHF
TGTGCCAGCAGCGACAGGGGGCTAGGTTCACCCCTCCACTTT
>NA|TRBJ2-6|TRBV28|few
CASSFHSGANVLTF
TGTGCCAGCAGTTTTCACTCTGGGGCCAACGTCCTGACTTTC
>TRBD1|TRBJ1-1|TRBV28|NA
CASSPQGETNTEAFF
TGTGCCAGCAGCCCACAGGGGGAGACCAACACTGAAGCTTTCTTT
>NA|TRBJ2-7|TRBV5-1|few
CASSLFQGGDEQYF
TGCGCCAGCAGCTTGTTTCAGGGCGGCGACGAGCAGTACTTC
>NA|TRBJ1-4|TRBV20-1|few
CSARRSQVHEKLFF
TGCAGTGCTAGAAGGTCACAGGTTCATGAAAAACTGTTTTTT
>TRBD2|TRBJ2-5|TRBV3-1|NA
CASSQGKTSGSQETQYF
TGTGCCAGCAGCCAGGGGAAGACTAGCGGGAGTCAAGAGACCCAGTACTTC